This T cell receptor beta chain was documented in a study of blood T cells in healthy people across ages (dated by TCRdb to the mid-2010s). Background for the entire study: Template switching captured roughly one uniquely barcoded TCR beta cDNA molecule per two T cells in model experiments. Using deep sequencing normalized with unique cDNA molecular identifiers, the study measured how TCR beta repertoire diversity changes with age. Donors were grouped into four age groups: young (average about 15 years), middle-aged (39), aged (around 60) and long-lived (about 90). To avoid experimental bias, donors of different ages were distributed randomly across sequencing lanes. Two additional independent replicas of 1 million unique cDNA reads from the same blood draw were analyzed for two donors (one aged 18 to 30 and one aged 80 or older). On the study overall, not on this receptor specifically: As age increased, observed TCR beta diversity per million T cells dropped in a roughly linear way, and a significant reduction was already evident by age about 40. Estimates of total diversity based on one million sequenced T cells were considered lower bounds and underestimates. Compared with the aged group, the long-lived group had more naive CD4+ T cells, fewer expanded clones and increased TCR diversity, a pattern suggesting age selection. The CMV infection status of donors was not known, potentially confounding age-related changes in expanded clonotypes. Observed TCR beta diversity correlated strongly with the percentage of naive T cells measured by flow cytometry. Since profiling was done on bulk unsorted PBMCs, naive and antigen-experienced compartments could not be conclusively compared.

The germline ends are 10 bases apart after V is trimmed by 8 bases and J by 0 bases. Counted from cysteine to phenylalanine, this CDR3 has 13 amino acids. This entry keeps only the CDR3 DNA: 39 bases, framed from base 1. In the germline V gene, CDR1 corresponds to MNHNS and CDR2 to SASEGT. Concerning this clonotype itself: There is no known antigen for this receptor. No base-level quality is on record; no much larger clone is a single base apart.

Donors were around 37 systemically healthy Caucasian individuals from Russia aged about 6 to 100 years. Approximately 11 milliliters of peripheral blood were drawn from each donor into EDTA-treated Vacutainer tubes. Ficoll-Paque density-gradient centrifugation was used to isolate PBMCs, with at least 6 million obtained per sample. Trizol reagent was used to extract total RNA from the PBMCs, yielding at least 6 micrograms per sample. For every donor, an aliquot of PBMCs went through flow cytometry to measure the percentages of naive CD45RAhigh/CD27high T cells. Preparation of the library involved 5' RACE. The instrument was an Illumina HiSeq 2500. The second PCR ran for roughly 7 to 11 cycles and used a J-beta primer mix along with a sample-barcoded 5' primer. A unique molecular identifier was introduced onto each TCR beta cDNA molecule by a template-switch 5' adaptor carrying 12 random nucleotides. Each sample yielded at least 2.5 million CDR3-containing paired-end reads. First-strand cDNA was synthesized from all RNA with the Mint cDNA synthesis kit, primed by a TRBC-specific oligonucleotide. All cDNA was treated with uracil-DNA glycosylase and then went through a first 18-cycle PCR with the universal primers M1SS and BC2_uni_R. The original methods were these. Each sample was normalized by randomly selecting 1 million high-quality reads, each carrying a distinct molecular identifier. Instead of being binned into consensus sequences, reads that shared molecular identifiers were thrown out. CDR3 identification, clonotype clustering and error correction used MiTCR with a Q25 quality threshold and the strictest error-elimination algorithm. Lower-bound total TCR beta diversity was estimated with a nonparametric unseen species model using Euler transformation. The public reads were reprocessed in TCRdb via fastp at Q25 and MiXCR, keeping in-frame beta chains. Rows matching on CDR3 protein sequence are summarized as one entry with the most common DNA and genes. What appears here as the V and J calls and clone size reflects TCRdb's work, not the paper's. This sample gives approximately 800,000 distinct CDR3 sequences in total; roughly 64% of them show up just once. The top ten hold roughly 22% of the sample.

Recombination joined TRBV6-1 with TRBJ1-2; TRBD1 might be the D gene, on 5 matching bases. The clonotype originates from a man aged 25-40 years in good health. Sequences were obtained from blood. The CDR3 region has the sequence CASGTPTNYGYTF. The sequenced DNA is TGTGCCAGCGGGACCCCTACTAACTATGGCTACACCTTC.